These T cell receptor beta chains were read from a single sample in a study of siplizumab effects on memory and regulatory T cells. Sequencing used immunoSEQ multiplex PCR; TCRdb keeps in-frame clones, though not all of them. The table has roughly 110,000 clones, about 94% seen once. Sequencing was performed on non-Treg CD4+ T cells sorted from blood. These receptors all stem from a human donor in good health. Each CDR3 is given with its conserved first and last residue. A D gene is named only where the DNA matches it firmly. The size entry is marked missing in some rows and otherwise reads once, few, many or a size class.

j_call,clone_size,v_call,d_call,cdr3_aa,cdr3_nt
TRBJ1-2,.,TRBV28,.,CASSLQGRGYTF,TGTGCCAGCAGTTTACAGGGGCGCGGCTACACCTTC
TRBJ1-2,.,TRBV18,TRBD1,CASSPGQGTYYGYTF,TGTGCCAGCTCACCCGGACAGGGGACTTACTATGGCTACACCTTC
TRBJ2-1,once,TRBV5-4,TRBD2,CASSPRSGISYNEQFF,TGTGCCAGCAGCCCGCGTAGCGGGATTTCCTACAATGAGCAGTTCTTC
TRBJ1-1,.,TRBV19,.,CASSQIDKNTEAFF,TGTGCCAGTAGTCAAATAGACAAGAACACTGAAGCTTTCTTT
TRBJ1-2,.,TRBV5-1,.,CASSLADNYGYTF,TGCGCCAGCAGCTTGGCAGATAACTATGGCTACACCTTC
TRBJ1-2,.,TRBV27,.,CASSPKVGHGYTF,TGTGCCAGCAGCCCGAAGGTGGGACATGGCTACACCTTC
TRBJ1-2,.,TRBV6-5,.,CASADVRGYTF,TGTGCCAGTGCGGATGTTCGGGGCTACACCTTC
TRBJ2-1,.,TRBV7-9,.,CASSLVAGSYNEQFF,TGTGCCAGCAGCCTTGTGGCCGGGTCCTACAATGAGCAGTTCTTC
TRBJ2-7,.,TRBV19,.,CASSLTHGYEQYF,TGTGCCAGTAGTCTTACACATGGGTACGAGCAGTACTTC
TRBJ2-5,.,TRBV28,TRBD1,CASAEGGQGDRETQYF,TGTGCCAGCGCGGAGGGGGGACAGGGTGACCGAGAGACCCAGTACTTC
TRBJ2-1,.,TRBV7-9,TRBD2,CASSLAAGDNEQFF,TGTGCCAGCAGCTTAGCCGCGGGGGACAATGAGCAGTTCTTC
TRBJ2-7,.,TRBV30,.,CAWSNPTAGVEQYF,TGTGCCTGGAGTAATCCAACCGCAGGGGTCGAGCAGTACTTC
TRBJ1-1,.,TRBV10-3,.,CAISESKGEGHTEAFF,TGTGCCATCAGTGAGAGCAAAGGAGAGGGTCACACTGAAGCTTTCTTT
TRBJ1-2,.,TRBV27,.,CASSRQNTGRIYGYTF,TGTGCCAGCAGCCGTCAAAACACGGGAAGGATCTATGGCTACACCTTC
TRBJ1-1,.,TRBV6-5,.,CASSYSGGPENTEAFF,TGTGCCAGCAGTTACTCGGGAGGGCCGGAGAACACTGAAGCTTTCTTT
TRBJ2-2,.,TRBV11-3,.,CASSQDPANTGELFF,TGTGCCAGCAGCCAGGACCCGGCGAACACCGGGGAGCTGTTTTTT
TRBJ2-3,.,TRBV7-9,TRBD1,CASSKGQVTDTQYF,TGTGCCAGCAGCAAGGGACAGGTCACAGATACGCAGTATTTT
TRBJ1-4,.,TRBV12-2,.,CASRLGSRGLVVGEKLFF,TGTGCAAGTCGCTTAGGTTCCAGGGGGTTAGTTGTTGGTGAAAAACTGTTTTTT